The 14 T cell receptor beta chains below all came from one sample that was sequenced in a study of early T cells in non-severe SARS-CoV-2 infection. MiXCR was run by TCRdb on the 5' RACE reads, yielding one entry per CDR3 protein. The sample shows approximately 49,000 distinct CDR3 sequences, 10% to 15% of them seen only once. Material: whole blood. The source is an adult who was a healthcare worker with PCR-confirmed SARS-CoV-2 infection or an uninfected control (not recorded which).

This clonotype was observed at least ten times. The genes are TRBV29-1 and TRBJ1-6; D gene unclear. This CDR3 is 13 amino acids long. V was pared by 7 bases and J by 9 bases, with 16 bases between. The germline gives CDR1 SQVTM, CDR2 ANQGSEA. Here the CDR3 reads CSAAGPQGSPLHF. CDR3 nucleotide sequence: TGCAGCGCTGCCGGGCCCCAAGGTTCACCCCTCCACTTT. The variable domain in full, with the rest retrieved from reference TRBV29-1 and TRBJ1-6, is SAVISQKPSRDICQRGTSLTIQCQVDSQVTMMFWYRQQPGQSLTLIATANQGSEATYESGFVIDKFPISRPNLTFSTLTVSNMSPEDSSIYLCSAAGPQGSPLHFGNGTRLTVT.

This clonotype showed up just a few times. The chain employs TRBV27 and TRBJ2-1; D may correspond to TRBD1 or TRBD2 (5 bases each). V was pared by 5 bases and J by 6 bases, with 20 bases between. CDR1 is MNHEY and CDR2 is SMNVEV in the germline V gene (reference sequence). The CDR3 covers 16 residues. DNA of the CDR3: TGTGCCAGCAGTCTTAGACTAACTGGGGCCAGCAATGAGCAGTTCTTC. This gives the protein CASSLRLTGASNEQFF.

This clonotype was observed many times. The chain combines TRBV7-2 with TRBJ1-2; D gene ambiguous. The CDR3 sequence is 14 residues long. Germline values: CDR1 SGHTA, CDR2 FQGNSA. Trimming left V 1 base short and J 2 bases short, with 8 bases between. Here the CDR3 reads CASSLEHSNYGYTF. CDR3 nucleotide sequence: TGTGCCAGCAGCTTAGAACATTCCAACTATGGCTACACCTTC.

The genes are TRBV30 and TRBJ2-7; possibly TRBD2 for D (6 bases). The V and J ends lost 2 bases and 0 bases respectively, with 8 bases between them. The germline V gene encodes CDR1 GTSNPN and CDR2 SVGIG (reference sequence). This CDR3 has 13 residues. The CDR3 here is CAWSREASYEQYF. DNA of the CDR3: TGTGCCTGGAGTAGGGAGGCCTCCTACGAGCAGTACTTC. The full variable domain, in which reference TRBV30 and TRBJ2-7 provide the parts outside the CDR3, is SQTIHQWPATLVQPVGSPLSLECTVEGTSNPNLYWYRQAAGRGLQLLFYSVGIGQISSEVPQNLSASRPQDRQFILSSKKLLLSDSGFYLCAWSREASYEQYFGPGTRLTVT.

This clonotype was seen more than once but under ten times. The chain carries TRBV2 and TRBJ1-6; tentatively, D is TRBD1 (6 bases). V lost 1 base to trimming and J lost 8 bases, with 18 bases between them. Germline CDR1 reads SNHLY; CDR2 reads FYNNEI. This CDR3 comprises 17 residues. For the CDR3, the DNA is TGTGCCAGCAGTGAAGATAATTACAGGGTTTTGGATTCACCCCTCCACTTT. It specifies CASSEDNYRVLDSPLHF.

The rearrangement links TRBV20-1 to TRBJ2-7; 8 positions agree with TRBD2. In germline, CDR1 is DFQATT, CDR2 SNEGSKA (reference sequence). Trimming at V came to 6 bases and at J to 11 bases, leaving 15 bases not matched to a gene. There are 13 residues in the CDR3. The CDR3 spells CSATPPGLVGEYF. CDR3 bases: TGCAGTGCGACGCCACCGGGACTAGTCGGGGAGTACTTC.

This clonotype was seen a few times. The CDR3 region is CATKREGNIDEQFF. In DNA, the CDR3 is TGTGCCACGAAGAGGGAGGGCAATATCGATGAGCAGTTCTTC. The rearrangement links TRBV28 to TRBJ2-1; 7 positions match TRBD2. This CDR3 spans 14 amino acids. Germline CDR1 is MDHEN and CDR2 is SYDVKM. J gave up 8 bases and V 10 bases, and 14 bases lay outside the gene matches.

The rearrangement links TRBV2 to TRBJ2-2; no clear D. This CDR3 is 17 amino acids long. V lost 6 bases and J 0 bases, leaving 17 bases between the germline ends. Germline CDR1 is SNHLY and CDR2 is FYNNEI. The CDR3 protein is CASSQGRTPANTGELFF. The CDR3 DNA reads as TGTGCCAGCAGCCAAGGCAGGACCCCCGCGAACACCGGGGAGCTGTTTTTT.

This clonotype was seen ten or more times. The chain uses TRBV7-6 and TRBJ2-5; D is possibly TRBD2 (5 bases). The CDR3 has 16 residues. Germline loops: CDR1 SGHVS, CDR2 FNYEAQ. The germline V and J ends were trimmed by 5 bases and 2 bases, with 18 bases remaining between them. The CDR3 region is CASSTLRGSIQETQYF. The CDR3 DNA is TGTGCCAGCAGCACTCTCCGAGGGAGTATTCAAGAGACCCAGTACTTC. The entire variable domain, with the rest obtained from reference TRBV7-6 and TRBJ2-5, is as follows: GAGVSQSPRYKVTKRGQDVALRCDPISGHVSLYWYRQALGQGPEFLTYFNYEAQQDKSGLPNDRFSAERPEGSISTLTIQRTEQRDSAMYRCASSTLRGSIQETQYFGPGTRLLVL.

The table lists this clonotype with many counts. This chain connects TRBV7-2 to TRBJ1-1, with D unresolved. This CDR3 contains 12 residues. Germline CDR1 is SGHTA and CDR2 is FQGNSA. V lost 3 bases, J lost 8 bases, and 10 bases lay in between. The CDR3 coding sequence is TGTGCCAGCAGCTTCAGCATCGGGGAAGCTTTCTTT. As protein: CASSFSIGEAFF.

The chain employs TRBV28 and TRBJ2-7, with 8 bases identical to TRBD1. The CDR3 consists of 15 residues. Per germline, CDR1 MDHEN and CDR2 SYDVKM. J was trimmed by 2 bases and V by 3 bases; bases with no gene match: 6. The CDR3 DNA reads TGTGCCAGCAGTTTCAGGGGGCTACTAACCTACGAGCAGTACTTC. It specifies CASSFRGLLTYEQYF.

This clonotype was seen repeatedly, ten times or more. The chain couples TRBV4-2 to TRBJ1-2, with 9 bases identical to TRBD1. This CDR3 is 14 amino acids long. The V segment lost 7 bases and the J segment 3 bases; nucleotides outside the gene matches: 6. The germline gives CDR1 LGHNA, CDR2 YNFKEQ. The CDR3 DNA reads TGTGCCAGCAACCCGGGACAGGGATACTATGGCTACACCTTC. Encoded protein: CASNPGQGYYGYTF.

This clonotype has a handful of counts. The V gene is TRBV9, the J gene TRBJ2-7; 7 bases match TRBD2. CDR1 and CDR2 (germline): SGDLS, YYNGEE. V lost 0 bases, J lost 7 bases, and 1 base stayed unmatched. This CDR3 is built from 12 residues. The CDR3 DNA sequence: TGTGCCAGCAGCGTAGAGGGACTAGAGCAGTACTTC. Its translation: CASSVEGLEQYF.

This sequence joins TRBV6-2 or TRBV6-3 and TRBJ2-7; D ambiguous. CDR3 length: 11 amino acids. Trimming stripped 6 bases from V and 7 bases from J, with 10 bases between. Germline values: CDR1 MNHEY, CDR2 SVGEGT. The CDR3 reads CASSMGSEQYF. CDR3 DNA sequence: TGTGCCAGCAGCATGGGCAGTGAGCAGTACTTC.